This T cell receptor (beta chain) was sequenced for a study of cytomegalovirus exposure and HLA in healthy donors. Study findings and constraints: Further analysis, carried out later, found HLA-associated TCR beta chains more clonally expanded than equally common other chains. Per a prior analysis, the majority of TCR beta V segments were productive roughly 90% or roughly 30% of the time. Researchers reported in a later analysis that a missense DCLRE1C variant was tied to TCR beta V- and J-gene trimming.

This PCR relied on a set of 60 Vbeta primers and 13 Jbeta primers. Measured with immunoSEQ multiplex PCR; TCRdb has only the in-frame clones, and not every one. The repertoire includes about 120,000 clones, more than 65% of them detected once, and under 7% sits in the top ten. V lost 4 bases to trimming and J lost 5 bases, with 9 bases between them. This CDR3 spans 13 amino acids. Germline CDR1 and CDR2: SGHRS and YFSETQ. A remark on this clone: Its antigen is undetermined.

Material: PBMCs. The rearrangement links TRBV5-1 to TRBJ2-2; D is possibly TRBD2 (5 bases). The clonotype comes from a man between 18 and 29 years old in good health and CMV-seropositive. This CDR3 is CASSDYSTGELFF. The CDR3 DNA reads as TGCGCCAGCAGCGACTACTCAACCGGGGAGCTGTTTTTT.